Listed here are 24 T cell receptor beta chains from one sample, sequenced in a study of regulatory T cells in long-lasting Graves disease. CDR3-region Arm-PCR and iRepertoire HTBI primers produced the TCR beta libraries. TCRdb independently ran MiXCR on the multiplex PCR reads; one entry per CDR3 protein. The sample includes around 460,000 distinct CDR3 sequences, 14% of them seen just once. Time point indicated: newly diagnosed GD, antithyroid drugs for less than 3 months. Scientists built the TCR library using RNA that was extracted from PBMCs. These data were also reused for a study on T cells in Graves' hyperthyroidism and ophthalmopathy.

This specimen consisted of peripheral blood mononuclear cells (PBMCs), obtained at new diagnosis, from a patient treated with antithyroid drugs. These receptors were obtained from a woman in her forties or fifties with Graves disease.

This clonotype has just a few counts. The V gene is TRBV13, the J gene TRBJ2-7; D is perhaps TRBD1 (6 bases). The CDR3 runs 18 residues. Germline CDR1 reads PRHDT; CDR2 reads FYEKMQ (reference sequence). V was shortened by 2 bases and J by 0 bases, with 20 bases between the two germline ends. DNA of the CDR3: TGTGCCAGCAGCTTACGCCCCCTACAGGGCTTAATCTCCTACGAGCAGTACTTC. As protein: CASSLRPLQGLISYEQYF.

This clonotype was seen at least ten times. V and J are TRBV27 and TRBJ2-2; D assignment may be TRBD1 or TRBD2 (5 bases each). CDR3 size: 16 residues. Trimming cost V 6 bases and J 1 base, with 15 bases left between them. Germline-derived CDR1 and CDR2 are MNHEY and SMNVEV (reference sequence). The CDR3 protein is CASSFLSGRNTGELFF. CDR3 in DNA: TGTGCCAGCAGCTTTCTTTCGGGGCGGAACACCGGGGAGCTGTTTTTT.

The table lists this clonotype with a count of one. This chain links TRBV28 with TRBJ2-1, with D perhaps TRBD2 (5 bases). The CDR3 sequence is 16 residues long. The germline V gene encodes CDR1 MDHEN and CDR2 SYDVKM. V was clipped by 3 bases and J by 9 bases, with 21 bases between them. This CDR3 reads CASSFMGSRVGGEQFF. CDR3 nucleotide sequence: TGTGCCAGCAGTTTTATGGGCAGTCGAGTAGGAGGTGAGCAGTTCTTC.

This clonotype appeared many times. The chain carries TRBV5-1 and TRBJ2-1; 9 positions match TRBD2. Germline V gene data show CDR1 as SGHRS and CDR2 as YFSETQ. The CDR3 sequence is 16 residues long. J lost 4 bases, V lost 3 bases, and 8 bases had no gene match. In nucleotides, the CDR3 is TGCGCCAGCAGCTCCTCCGGGACTAGCCTTTACAATGAGCAGTTCTTC. This translates into CASSSSGTSLYNEQFF.

The table lists this clonotype with a few counts. J is TRBJ1-2 and V is TRBV24-1; the match to TRBD1 covers 8 bases. The J segment lost 0 bases and the V segment lost 3 bases, leaving 2 bases of the junction unmatched. The germline V gene has CDR1 KGHDR and CDR2 SFDVKD. This CDR3 comprises 15 residues. The CDR3 DNA follows: TGTGCCACCAGTGATAGGGACAGGCCTAACTATGGCTACACCTTC. Residues: CATSDRDRPNYGYTF.

V usage is TRBV12-3 or TRBV12-4 and J usage is TRBJ1-4; 9 nucleotides match TRBD1. The CDR3 runs to 14 residues. The J segment lost 8 bases and the V segment lost 5 bases, leaving 6 bases of the junction unmatched. In DNA, the CDR3 is TGTGCCAGCAGTCTGGGACAGGGCCACGAAAAACTGTTTTTT. Its translation: CASSLGQGHEKLFF.

The rearrangement uses TRBV3-1 and TRBJ2-3; the D gene could be TRBD1 or TRBD2 (5 bases each). Per the germline V gene, CDR1 is LGHDT and CDR2 is YNNKEL (reference sequence). This CDR3 comprises 16 residues. Trimming cost V 2 bases and J 6 bases, with 18 bases left between them. CDR3 in amino acids: CASSQLAKGDPDTQYF. For the CDR3, the DNA is TGTGCCAGCAGCCAACTGGCAAAAGGGGACCCCGATACGCAGTATTTT.

This rearrangement joins TRBV28 to TRBJ1-6; a possible D gene is TRBD1 (5 bases). The CDR3 spans 14 residues. From germline, CDR1 is MDHEN and CDR2 SYDVKM. V lost 5 bases and J lost 7, with 12 bases in between. CDR3 residues: CASSTFSGNSPLHF. Here the CDR3 DNA reads TGTGCCAGCAGTACCTTCTCAGGGAATTCACCCCTCCACTTT.

As regards this clonotype: One end of the junction is discordant with germline, which a read error may explain. This sequence joins TRBV20-1 and TRBJ1-5; D uncertain. Germline CDR1 DFQATT, CDR2 SNEGSKA (reference sequence). The CDR3 spans 14 residues. CDR3 coding DNA: TGCAGTGTTAGAGGAGGGTTTAGCAATCAGCCCCAGCATTTT. This codes for CSVRGGFSNQPQHF.

This clonotype has just a few counts. This chain joins TRBV6-1 and TRBJ2-1; 9 bases align to TRBD2. Germline V gives CDR1 MNHNS, CDR2 SASEGT. The CDR3 extends over 15 amino acids. V was clipped by 8 bases and J by 3 bases; unmatched bases: 8. The CDR3 is CASHLWTSDYNEQFF. CDR3 DNA sequence: TGTGCCAGCCACCTTTGGACTAGCGACTACAATGAGCAGTTCTTC.

V usage is TRBV5-1 and J usage is TRBJ2-7, with TRBD2 identical over 11 bases. V dropped 0 bases and J dropped 5; count of bases not matched to a gene: 4. The germline V gene encodes CDR1 SGHRS and CDR2 YFSETQ. The CDR3 contains 15 residues. The CDR3 coding sequence is TGCGCCAGCAGCTTGGTGTCTAGCGGGAGGAACGAGCAGTACTTC. Translating it yields CASSLVSSGRNEQYF.

This clonotype was seen at least ten times. The CDR3 protein is CASSHPQRYEQYF. CDR3 DNA sequence: TGTGCCAGCAGTCATCCGCAGCGTTACGAGCAGTACTTC. This sequence joins TRBV28 and TRBJ2-7; D not certain. The germline V gene encodes CDR1 MDHEN and CDR2 SYDVKM. The CDR3 spans 13 residues. V gave up 5 bases and J gave up 4 bases, with 12 bases separating them.

This clonotype has a count of ten or more. The V gene is TRBV12-3 or TRBV12-4, the J gene TRBJ1-2; D remains unclear. The CDR3 spans 15 residues. Trimming left V 2 bases short and J 1 base short, with 11 bases between. The CDR3: CASSLSEMHNYGYTF. The DNA for the CDR3 is TGTGCCAGCAGTTTATCCGAGATGCATAACTATGGCTACACCTTC.

This clonotype was seen ten or more times. CDR3 nucleotide sequence: TGCGCCAGCAGCATACGGGAGGTTGGCTACGAGCAGTACTTC. This gives the protein CASSIREVGYEQYF. The chain recombines TRBV5-1 with TRBJ2-7; 7 positions agree with TRBD2. V dropped 4 bases and J dropped 3; count of bases not matched to a gene: 7. The CDR3 has 14 residues. CDR1 and CDR2 (germline): SGHRS, YFSETQ.

The V gene is TRBV9, the J gene TRBJ1-3; 7 bases align to TRBD1. The length of the CDR3 is 15 residues. V lost 0 bases, J lost 4 bases, and 4 bases stayed unmatched. CDR1 SGDLS and CDR2 YYNGEE come from the germline V gene. The CDR3 nucleotides are TGTGCCAGCAGCGTAGAGGACAGGTTCGGAAACACCATATATTTT. Its protein product is CASSVEDRFGNTIYF.

This clonotype was detected many times. At one end the junction does not follow the germline gene, possibly because of a read error. The V and J genes are TRBV2 and TRBJ1-4; no clear D. CDR3 length equals 11 residues. The V gene's germline CDR1 is SNHLY and CDR2 FYNNEI. The CDR3: CASSDGRRLVF. The CDR3 DNA sequence: TGTGCCAGCAGTGACGGGAGGCGCCTCGTTTTT.

This clonotype was seen ten or more times. The chain employs TRBV29-1 and TRBJ2-2, with 9 bases that match TRBD1. The CDR3 extends over 14 amino acids. Germline assignment: CDR1 SQVTM and CDR2 ANQGSEA. J was trimmed by 2 bases and V by 4 bases; bases with no gene match: 2. CDR3 bases: TGCAGCGTTGGGGGACAGGGAAACACCGGGGAGCTGTTTTTT. This encodes CSVGGQGNTGELFF.

V usage is TRBV6-1 and J usage is TRBJ1-1, with TRBD1 matching 8 bases. Trimming cost V 8 bases and J 7 bases; bases outside gene matches: 9. CDR1 MNHNS and CDR2 SASEGT come from the germline V gene. The CDR3 is made up of 13 amino acids. CDR3 residues: CASATPGGLEAFF. The CDR3 DNA is TGTGCCAGCGCTACCCCAGGGGGCCTTGAAGCTTTCTTT.

This clonotype was seen more than once but under ten times. The CDR3 nucleotides are TGTGCCAGCACCCCCCGGGAGGGGCCTAATGAGCAGTTCTTC. Its translation: CASTPREGPNEQFF. V usage is TRBV6-1 and J usage is TRBJ2-1, with TRBD2 matching 8 bases. V lost 7 bases and J lost 7; bases outside the gene matches: 9. Germline CDR1 and CDR2: MNHNS and SASEGT. This CDR3 has 14 amino acids.

V usage is TRBV19 and J usage is TRBJ2-1; perhaps TRBD1 as D (6 bases). Trimming took 7 bases from V and 0 from J, leaving 7 bases between them. Germline V lookup: CDR1 LNHDA, CDR2 SQIVND (reference sequence). The CDR3 extends over 13 amino acids. The CDR3 sequence: CASKDSSYNEQFF. The CDR3 DNA is TGTGCCAGTAAGGACAGCTCCTACAATGAGCAGTTCTTC.

This clonotype was detected ten times or more. The chain is built from TRBV30 and TRBJ1-4, with no clear D. V was trimmed by 6 bases and J by 7 bases, leaving 18 bases between them. This CDR3 contains 14 residues. The germline gives CDR1 GTSNPN, CDR2 SVGIG (reference sequence). CDR3 sequence (DNA): TGTGCCTGTTCTACCCAACGTATCGGTGAAAAACTGTTTTTT. The encoded protein is CACSTQRIGEKLFF.

This clonotype came up many times. V usage is TRBV5-4 and J usage is TRBJ2-5, with TRBD1 matching over 8 bases. This CDR3 region has 14 residues. The V segment lost 5 bases and the J segment 6 bases; nucleotides outside the gene matches: 9. Per the germline V gene, CDR1 is SGHNT and CDR2 is YYREEE (reference sequence). DNA of the CDR3: TGTGCCAGCAGGCCTAGACAGGGGTCGAAGACCCAGTACTTC. Translating it yields CASRPRQGSKTQYF.

This clonotype was detected ten times or more. This chain links TRBV7-3 with TRBJ2-2, with a possible D match to TRBD2 (7 bases). Germline V CDR1 and CDR2: SGHTA, FQGTGA. V lost 1 base and J 3 bases, leaving 12 bases between the germline ends. The CDR3 loop spans 16 amino acids. The CDR3 nucleotides are TGTGCCAGCAGCTTAATTCGGGGGGCGGACACCGGGGAGCTGTTTTTT. Translated, it gives CASSLIRGADTGELFF.

The sample holds many counts of this clonotype. As DNA, the CDR3 is TGCAGTGCTAGAGCGGGGTCCTACGAGCAGTACTTC. Protein: CSARAGSYEQYF. This sequence joins TRBV20-1 and TRBJ2-7; D is possibly TRBD2 (5 bases). The germline V and J ends were trimmed by 1 base and 1 base, with 5 bases remaining between them. Germline CDR1 is DFQATT and CDR2 is SNEGSKA (reference sequence). CDR3 length equals 12 residues.